The clone carrying this T cell receptor beta chain turned up a few times. This entry comes from a study of blood T cell repertoires in COVID-19. Study-level information: Samples taken during acute and convalescent COVID-19 were collected in the United States, Italy and Spain. The cDNA or gDNA used as material had been derived from T cells, B-cell-depleted T cells, or PBMCs.

In the authors' workflow: Estimated nucleated cell counts came from reference gene primer amplification. Sequencing used immunoSEQ multiplex PCR; TCRdb keeps in-frame clones, though not all of them. That table supplies the V and J calls and clone size; D and trimming were determined from the DNA. The sample yields roughly 190,000 clones, more than 70% seen once. This CDR3 is 16 amino acids long. Per the germline V gene, CDR1 is SGHTA and CDR2 is FQGTGA. Trimming cost V 2 bases and J 0 bases; bases outside gene matches: 4. The V gene is TRBV7-3, the J gene TRBJ1-3; TRBD1 matches 7 bases. The source is a woman aged 55-69 years with acute or convalescent COVID-19. The sample comprised peripheral blood. The CDR3 protein is CASSLDRASSGNTIYF. CDR3 DNA: TGTGCCAGCAGCTTAGACAGGGCCAGCTCTGGAAACACCATATATTTT.